A selection of T cell receptor beta chains follows, all from one sample in a study of CD8 T cells in Susac syndrome. Using its own MiXCR run on the immunoSEQ multiplex PCR reads, TCRdb lists one record per CDR3 protein. The table has about 75,000 distinct CDR3 sequences, around 94% seen once. Sequencing was done on a sample of CD8+ T cells from PBMCs. Every receptor here comes from a human donor with Susac syndrome. Each CDR3 is given with its conserved first and last residue. A D gene is named only where the DNA matches it firmly. Where a row states a size, it is once, few, many or the class of an expanded clone; other rows omit it.

>.|.|TRBV20-1|TRBJ1-4
CSARNRQPTNEKLFF
TGCAGTGCCAGAAACCGACAGCCTACTAATGAAAAACTGTTTTTT
>.|TRBD2|TRBV29-1|TRBJ2-1
CSVEGVTSGGHNNEQFF
TGCAGCGTTGAGGGGGTGACTAGCGGGGGCCATAACAATGAGCAGTTCTTC
>.|TRBD2|TRBV20-1|TRBJ2-7
CSARELAISYEQYF
TGCAGTGCTAGGGAACTAGCGATATCCTACGAGCAGTACTTC
>.|.|TRBV27|TRBJ2-3
CATGSGETDTQYF
TGTGCCACGGGTTCAGGGGAGACAGATACGCAGTATTTT
>.|.|TRBV20-1|TRBJ1-1
CSASNFMNTEAFF
TGCAGTGCTAGTAATTTTATGAACACTGAAGCTTTCTTT
>.|.|TRBV29-1|TRBJ2-6
CSVEQIFLSGANVLTF
TGCAGCGTTGAACAGATATTTCTCTCTGGGGCCAACGTCCTGACTTTC
>.|.|TRBV9|TRBJ1-2
CASSQRGGYTF
TGTGCCAGCAGCCAGAGGGGGGGCTACACCTTC
>.|.|TRBV9|TRBJ2-3
CASNLQGYTDTQYF
TGTGCCAGCAACCTACAGGGCTACACAGATACGCAGTATTTT
>.|TRBD1|TRBV5-6|TRBJ2-4
CASSRGRQGTLSDIQYF
TGTGCCAGCAGCAGGGGGAGACAGGGGACATTATCGGACATTCAGTACTTC
>.|.|TRBV6-1|TRBJ2-1
CASSPGRVEQFF
TGTGCCAGCAGTCCAGGTCGCGTTGAGCAGTTCTTC
>once|.|TRBV12-3/TRBV12-4|TRBJ1-1
CASIPWGARAFF
TGTGCCAGCATCCCCTGGGGGGCGCGGGCTTTCTTT
>.|.|TRBV5-4|TRBJ2-7
CASSLAAGPQYF
TGTGCCAGCAGCTTGGCCGCGGGCCCCCAGTACTTC
>.|.|TRBV20-1|TRBJ1-2
CSATPRDSNYGYTF
TGCAGTGCTACTCCCAGGGATTCTAACTATGGCTACACCTTC
>.|TRBD1|TRBV7-8|TRBJ2-2
CASSFPRNRDRDTGELFF
TGTGCCAGCAGCTTCCCTCGCAACCGGGACAGGGACACCGGGGAGCTGTTTTTT
>once|.|TRBV11-2|TRBJ1-3
CASRRDSGNTIYF
TGTGCCAGCAGACGGGACTCTGGAAACACCATATATTTT
>.|.|TRBV21-1|TRBJ1-2
CASSTKAGLEGYTF
TGTGCCAGCAGCACTAAGGCAGGCCTCGAGGGCTACACCTTC
>.|.|TRBV13|TRBJ1-1
CASSLGQGRAEAFF
TGTGCCAGCAGCTTAGGGCAGGGGAGAGCTGAAGCTTTCTTT
>.|.|TRBV30|TRBJ1-5
CAWTRPDERNQPQHF
TGTGCCTGGACGCGACCTGACGAGAGGAATCAGCCCCAGCATTTT
>once|TRBD1|TRBV15|TRBJ1-5
CATSISGGDYSNQPQHF
TGTGCCACCAGCATTTCAGGGGGCGACTATAGCAATCAGCCCCAGCATTTT
>.|.|TRBV7-9|TRBJ1-6
CASSFEGGNSPLHF
TGTGCCAGCAGCTTTGAGGGTGGGAATTCACCCCTCCACTTT
>.|.|TRBV11-2|TRBJ2-1
CASAWSGNNEQFF
TGTGCCAGCGCCTGGTCTGGGAACAATGAGCAGTTCTTC
>once|.|TRBV4-1|TRBJ2-2
CASSQVHRPGELFF
TGCGCCAGCAGCCAAGTCCATAGGCCCGGGGAGCTGTTTTTT
>.|TRBD2|TRBV3-1|TRBJ2-7
CASSHPTESGGLYEQYF
TGTGCCAGCAGCCATCCTACGGAGAGCGGGGGTCTTTACGAGCAGTACTTC
>.|.|TRBV2|TRBJ2-1
CASGTYSYNEQFF
TGTGCCAGCGGGACTTATTCCTACAATGAGCAGTTCTTC
>.|.|TRBV7-9|TRBJ1-2
CASSPTLTDNYGYTF
TGTGCCAGCAGCCCTACCTTGACGGATAACTATGGCTACACCTTC
>.|.|TRBV4-1|TRBJ2-7
CASSPPGHEQYF
TGCGCCAGCAGCCCTCCGGGCCACGAGCAGTACTTC
>.|TRBD1|TRBV2|TRBJ1-6
CASSSMTGEHSPLHF
TGTGCCAGCAGTTCGATGACAGGGGAGCATTCACCCCTCCACTTT
>.|.|TRBV29-1|TRBJ1-2
CSVENPLWDYGYTF
TGCAGCGTTGAAAACCCTCTGTGGGACTATGGCTACACCTTC
>.|.|TRBV4-1|TRBJ2-1
CASSKVELGQQFF
TGCGCCAGCAGCAAAGTGGAATTGGGACAACAGTTCTTC
>.|.|TRBV20-1|TRBJ1-5
CSASEGIGFSNQPQHF
TGCAGTGCTAGCGAAGGAATCGGTTTTAGCAATCAGCCCCAGCATTTT
>.|TRBD2|TRBV4-1|TRBJ2-3
CASSQGRGGADTQYF
TGCGCCAGCAGCCAAGGACGCGGGGGGGCCGATACGCAGTATTTT
>.|.|TRBV9|TRBJ2-6
CASSGSPEGPGANVLTF
TGTGCCAGCAGCGGAAGCCCAGAGGGGCCTGGGGCCAACGTCCTGACTTTC
>.|TRBD1|TRBV6-5|TRBJ1-2
CASSYLWTGDGVNYGYTF
TGTGCCAGCAGTTACCTATGGACAGGAGACGGGGTGAACTATGGCTACACCTTC
>.|.|TRBV24-1|TRBJ1-1
CATMDPNTEAFF
TGTGCCACCATGGACCCGAACACTGAAGCTTTCTTT
>.|.|TRBV4-1|TRBJ1-2
CASRVGEAAYGYTF
TGCGCCAGCAGGGTCGGGGAGGCAGCCTATGGCTACACCTTC
>.|TRBD2|TRBV9|TRBJ2-3
CASSAGSGGVGSDTQYF
TGTGCCAGCAGCGCAGGTAGCGGGGGCGTGGGGTCAGATACGCAGTATTTT
>.|.|TRBV30|TRBJ2-7
CAWSVGQGSYF
.
>.|.|TRBV11-2|TRBJ2-7
CASSFPFDEQYF
TGTGCCAGCAGCTTTCCGTTCGACGAGCAGTACTTC
>.|.|TRBV27|TRBJ2-3
CASSLPGGAADTQYF
TGTGCCAGCAGTTTGCCTGGGGGGGCAGCAGATACGCAGTATTTT
>.|.|TRBV27|TRBJ2-7
CASTPGKTYEQYF
TGTGCCAGCACTCCAGGGAAAACCTACGAGCAGTACTTC
>.|.|TRBV20-1|TRBJ2-5
CSARSGQKQETQYF
TGCAGTGCTAGATCTGGACAGAAACAAGAGACCCAGTACTTC
>.|.|TRBV7-9|TRBJ1-2
CASSSEPGYTF
TGTGCCAGCAGCTCCGAGCCCGGCTACACCTTC
>.|.|TRBV5-4|TRBJ1-6
CASSLPPAYNSPLHF
TGTGCCAGCAGCTTGCCGCCAGCGTATAATTCACCCCTCCACTTT
>.|.|TRBV25-1|TRBJ2-3
CASSDSDTQYF
TGTGCCAGCAGTGATTCGGATACGCAGTATTTT
>.|TRBD2|TRBV4-1|TRBJ2-7
CASSRPGGYEQYF
TGCGCCAGCAGCCGGCCGGGGGGGTACGAGCAGTACTTC
>.|.|TRBV7-9|TRBJ2-5
CASSFVRGPLTTQYF
TGTGCCAGCAGCTTCGTGCGGGGGCCGTTGACGACCCAGTACTTC
>.|.|TRBV4-1|TRBJ1-4
CASSGRDEKLFF
TGCGCCAGCAGTGGGAGGGATGAAAAACTGTTTTTT
>.|.|TRBV27|TRBJ2-2
CASNNPTGELFF
TGTGCCAGCAATAATCCTACCGGGGAGCTGTTTTTT
>.|TRBD1|TRBV19|TRBJ1-1
CASSIVPQGLTEAFF
TGTGCCAGTAGTATAGTCCCACAGGGGCTAACTGAAGCTTTCTTT
>.|TRBD1|TRBV20-1|TRBJ2-7
CSARDPQGDSYEQYF
TGCAGTGCTAGAGATCCCCAGGGGGATTCATACGAGCAGTACTTC
>.|.|TRBV7-8|TRBJ2-1
CASSLENEQFF
TGTGCCAGCAGCTTAGAGAATGAGCAGTTCTTC